This record concerns one TCR beta chain sequence. The clone's antigen remains unknown. No qualities accompany the bases; no much larger clone lies one base away. This sample stems from a study of shared clonotypes between healthy human individuals (dated by TCRdb to the early 2020s). Context from the whole study: A few men and two women, aged 18 to 49 years, made up the cohort. For each donor, CD4 naive and CD4 memory were each given three plates, CD8 naive was given two plates, and CD8 memory was given one plate. The study deeply sequenced blood TCR repertoires of five healthy adults to estimate repertoire size and the extent of clonotype sharing between individuals. To increase sequencing depth and limit assay-specific biases, TCR repertoire library preparation and sequencing were carried out by different laboratories using diverse techniques. Leukapheresis yielded between about 0.94 and 9 billion PBMCs per donor. The paper as a whole reports these results and caveats: When a few donors were compared, the shared fraction of clonotypes was 5% to 6.5% for naive CD4, 3.5% to 4% for naive CD8, about 2.5% for memory CD4, and 0.35% to 0.5% for memory CD8. Sampling was restricted to blood, and TCR repertoires in tissue are likely to differ from TCR repertoires in blood. Compared with non-shared clonotypes, clonotypes shared by all four sorted-subset donors had higher generation probabilities. Because the study included a small number of donors, the genetic and exposure-history diversity represented was limited. Pairwise subsampling indicated that sequencing depth was expected to affect the degree of clonotype sharing among donors. Naive subsets generally had larger estimated clonotype richness than memory subsets. Rarefaction of sorted-subset datasets indicated incomplete sequencing despite the large sequencing depth.

The donors were healthy, HIV-negative adults who had no recently reported acute infections or vaccinations. Only Caucasian adults living in Nashville, Tennessee, USA were represented among the donors. CD4+ T cells were enriched by magnetic negative selection, after which naive cells were positively selected on CD45RA and the negative fraction was taken as the memory subset. Blood was obtained by leukapheresis, after which PBMCs were separated by Ficoll-Histopaque density gradient centrifugation and cryopreserved in liquid nitrogen vapor phase. Analytical flow cytometry was used to check the purity and quantity of every magnetically sorted T cell population. Genomic DNA was isolated from every sorted fraction and measured by UV absorbance on a Nanodrop 2000c. Using the deep immunoSEQ assay, multiplex PCR amplified TCR CDR3 regions from genomic DNA. Extracted genomic DNA from each cell subset was spread evenly across all wells of several immunoSEQ 96-well plates, with each plate serving as a replicate. For sorted subsets, 200 to 250 ng genomic DNA, equal to tens of thousands of T cell genomes, was loaded into each replicate PCR. Purified libraries were quantified with a Qubit 3.0 fluorometer, sized on a Bioanalyzer 2100, and re-quantified with the KAPA Library Quantification kit. Each immunoSEQ 96-well plate was sequenced on its own single-read 150-cycle Illumina NextSeq 550 flow cell. As for the authors' bioinformatics: Because the immunoSEQ output included only junctional sequences and no quality scores, the filtering could not be the same as the filtering used for full-length reads. To assign V/J genes and CDR3, sequences were annotated using PyIR, a Python wrapper for IgBLAST v1.9, with IMGT germline references. Reads with weak V/J assignments (E-value above 1e-6), missing CDR3, stop codons, out-of-frame junctions, or ambiguous translated residues were removed. V3J clonotypes were defined as sequences sharing an identical inferred V gene, J gene, and CDR3 amino acid sequence. To compute the percentage overlap between repertoires, the number of shared unique clonotypes was divided by the size of the smaller repertoire. Richness of each repertoire was evaluated using RTK rarefaction, the Chao1 estimator, and Recon v2.1 estimates of unobserved clonotypes. For all TCRbeta clonotypes obtained by the gDNA method from four donors, generation probabilities were computed with OLGA. Not all clones reach the TCRdb copy of this immuneACCESS table, which keeps in-frame sequences only. Checked studies attribute under half of the gap to unresolved V genes and leave the rest unexplained. The DNA was the basis for D and trimming; V, J and clone size are from that table. The sample contains some 2,000,000 clones, 85% to 95% of them found a single time. The top ten clones comprise 0.13% of the sample.

Sequencing used naive CD4+ T cells sorted from blood. The sample's cell subset or site label is to be understood as: CD45RA+ positively selected. This clonotype was obtained from a man aged 18 to 30 in good health.

In nucleotide form, the sequence is TGTGCCAGCAGCCCGAGTGGGACAGGGTACAATGAGCAGTTCTTC. This codes for CASSPSGTGYNEQFF. The V gene is TRBV11-2 and the J gene is TRBJ2-1; TRBD1 lines up with 9 middle nucleotides. From cysteine to phenylalanine, the CDR3 is 15 amino acids long. Of all the DNA, just the CDR3 is kept, 45 bases in frame from base 1. Trimming leaves V shorter by 5 bases and J shorter by 4 bases, with the junction holding 6 bases beyond the gene matches. CDR1 and CDR2 (SGHAT, FQNNGV) derive from the germline V gene.